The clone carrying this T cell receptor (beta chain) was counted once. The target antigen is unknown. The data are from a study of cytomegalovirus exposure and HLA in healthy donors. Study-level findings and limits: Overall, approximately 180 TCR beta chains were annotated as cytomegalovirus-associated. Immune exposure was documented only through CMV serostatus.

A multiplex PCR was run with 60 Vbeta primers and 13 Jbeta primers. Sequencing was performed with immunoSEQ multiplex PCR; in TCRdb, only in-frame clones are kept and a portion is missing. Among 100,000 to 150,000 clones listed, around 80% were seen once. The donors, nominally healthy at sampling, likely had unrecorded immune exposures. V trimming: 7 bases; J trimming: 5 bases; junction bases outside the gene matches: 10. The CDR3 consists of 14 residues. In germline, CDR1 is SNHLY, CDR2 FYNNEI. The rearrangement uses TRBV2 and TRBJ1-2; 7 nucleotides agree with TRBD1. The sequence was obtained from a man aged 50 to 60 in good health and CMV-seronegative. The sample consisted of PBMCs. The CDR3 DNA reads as TGTGCCAGCACCCTCGACAGGGCTTATTATGGCTACACCTTC. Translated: CASTLDRAYYGYTF.